Reported below is one TCR beta chain. Residents of approximately 25 US areas, aged roughly 18 to 89 years, made up the participants. The record originates from a study of blood T cell repertoires in COVID-19. As for the study in general: Donors in the United States, Italy and Spain gave samples during acute or convalescent COVID-19. From T cells, B-cell-depleted T cells, or PBMCs came the material, which was cDNA or gDNA.

V lost 5 bases to trimming and J lost 0 bases; unmatched junction nucleotides: 9. Germline CDR1 MNHEY, CDR2 SMNVEV (reference sequence). The CDR3 totals 16 residues. Per the authors' pipeline: The authors estimated nucleated cell counts from reference gene primer amplification. Data came from immunoSEQ multiplex PCR; TCRdb stores just in-frame clones and leaves some out. The V and J calls and the clone size are those of that table, but D and trimming were determined from the DNA. The sample records 270,000 or so clones, around 89% being singletons. The chain links TRBV27 to TRBJ2-7; 8 positions agree with TRBD1. Sequencing used PBMCs or T cells enriched from blood (not recorded which). This TCR derives from a woman under 40 with acute COVID-19. The CDR3 reads CASSLGQGASSYEQYF. The DNA of the CDR3 is TGTGCCAGCAGTCTAGGACAGGGCGCAAGCTCCTACGAGCAGTACTTC.